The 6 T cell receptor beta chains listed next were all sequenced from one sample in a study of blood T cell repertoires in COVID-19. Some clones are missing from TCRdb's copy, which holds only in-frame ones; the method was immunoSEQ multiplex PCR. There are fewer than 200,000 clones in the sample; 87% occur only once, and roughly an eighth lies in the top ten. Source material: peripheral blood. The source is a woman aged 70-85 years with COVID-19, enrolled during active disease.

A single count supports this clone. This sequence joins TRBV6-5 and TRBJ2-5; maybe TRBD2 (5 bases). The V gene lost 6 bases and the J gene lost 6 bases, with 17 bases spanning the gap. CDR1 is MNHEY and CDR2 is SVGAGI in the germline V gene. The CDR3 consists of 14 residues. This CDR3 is CASSKIAREKTQYF. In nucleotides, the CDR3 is TGTGCCAGCAGCAAGATAGCAAGGGAGAAGACCCAGTACTTC.

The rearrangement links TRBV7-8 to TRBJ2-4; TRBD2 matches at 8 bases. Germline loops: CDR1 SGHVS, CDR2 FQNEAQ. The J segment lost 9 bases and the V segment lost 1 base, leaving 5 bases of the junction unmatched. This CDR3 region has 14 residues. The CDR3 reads CASSLEAGVPIQYF. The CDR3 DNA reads TGTGCCAGCAGCTTAGAAGCGGGAGTCCCCATTCAGTACTTC.

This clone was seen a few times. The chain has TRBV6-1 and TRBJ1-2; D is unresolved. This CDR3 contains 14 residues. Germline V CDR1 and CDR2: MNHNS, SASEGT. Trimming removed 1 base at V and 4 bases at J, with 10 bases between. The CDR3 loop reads CASSEGPDIYGYTF. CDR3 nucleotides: TGTGCCAGCAGTGAAGGTCCAGATATCTATGGCTACACCTTC.

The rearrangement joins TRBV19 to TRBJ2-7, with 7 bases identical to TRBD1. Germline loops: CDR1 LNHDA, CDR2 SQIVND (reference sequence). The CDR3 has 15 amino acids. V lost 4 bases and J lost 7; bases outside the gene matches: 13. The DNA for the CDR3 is TGTGCCAGTAGTACAGGGGACAGCCTACCAGGGGAGCAGTACTTC. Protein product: CASSTGDSLPGEQYF.

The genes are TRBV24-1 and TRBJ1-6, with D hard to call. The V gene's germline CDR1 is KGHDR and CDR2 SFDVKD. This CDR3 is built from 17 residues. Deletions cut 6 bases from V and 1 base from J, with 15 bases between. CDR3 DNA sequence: TGTGCCACCAGTTTGCGTGGGCTGAAATCCTATAATTCACCCCTCCACTTT. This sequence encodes CATSLRGLKSYNSPLHF.

CDR3 amino acids: CASSSQATNEKLFF. CDR3 nucleotides: TGTGCCAGCAGCTCACAGGCAACTAATGAAAAACTGTTTTTT. The chain uses TRBV7-2 and TRBJ1-4; the D gene is possibly TRBD1 (5 bases). The germline CDR1 and CDR2 sequences are SGHTA and FQGNSA. This CDR3 spans 14 amino acids. V was cut by 4 bases and J by 0 bases, with 6 bases left in between.